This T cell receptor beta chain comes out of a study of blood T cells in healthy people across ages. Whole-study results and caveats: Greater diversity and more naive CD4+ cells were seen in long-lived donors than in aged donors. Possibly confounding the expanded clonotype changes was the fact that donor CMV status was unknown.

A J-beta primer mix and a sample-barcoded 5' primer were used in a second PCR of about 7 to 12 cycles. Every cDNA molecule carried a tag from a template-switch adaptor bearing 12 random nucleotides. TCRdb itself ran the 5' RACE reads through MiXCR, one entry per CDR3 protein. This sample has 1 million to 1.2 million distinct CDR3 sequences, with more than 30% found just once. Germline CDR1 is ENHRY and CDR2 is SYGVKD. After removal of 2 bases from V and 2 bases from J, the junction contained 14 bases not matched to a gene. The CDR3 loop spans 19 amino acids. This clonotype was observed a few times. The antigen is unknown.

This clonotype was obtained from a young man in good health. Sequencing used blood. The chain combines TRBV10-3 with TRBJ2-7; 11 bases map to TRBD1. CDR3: CAISEPSRGQGARAYEQYF. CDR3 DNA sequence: TGTGCCATCAGTGAGCCATCCCGAGGACAGGGGGCAAGAGCCTACGAGCAGTACTTC.